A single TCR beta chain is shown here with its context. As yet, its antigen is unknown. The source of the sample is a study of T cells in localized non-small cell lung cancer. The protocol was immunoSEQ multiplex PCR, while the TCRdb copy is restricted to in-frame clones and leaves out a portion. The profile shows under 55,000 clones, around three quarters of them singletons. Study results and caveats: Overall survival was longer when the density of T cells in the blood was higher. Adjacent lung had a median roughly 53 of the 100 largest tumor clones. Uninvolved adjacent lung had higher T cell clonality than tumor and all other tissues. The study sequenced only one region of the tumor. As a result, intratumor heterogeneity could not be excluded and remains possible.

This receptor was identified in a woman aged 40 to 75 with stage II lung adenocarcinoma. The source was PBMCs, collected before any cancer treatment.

The CDR3 reads CASSLSGQGYGYTF. CDR3 coding DNA: TGTGCCAGCAGTTTAAGTGGACAGGGTTATGGCTACACCTTC. This chain joins TRBV27 and TRBJ1-2; 8 nucleotides line up with TRBD1. The ends lost 2 bases at V and 5 bases at J; junction bases unmatched: 4. Germline CDR1 is MNHEY and CDR2 is SMNVEV (reference sequence). The CDR3 length is 14 residues.